This TCR beta chain was recovered during a study of T cells after yellow fever vaccination. The 5'RACE template-switching step produced TCR cDNA and added a universal primer site and UMIs. MiXCR, applied by TCRdb to the 5' RACE reads, yields one record per CDR3 protein. The sample shows roughly 310,000 distinct CDR3 sequences, roughly 3.5% of them seen only once. The V and J ends lost 1 base and 5 bases respectively, with 2 bases between them. Germline assignment: CDR1 KGHDR and CDR2 SFDVKD. This CDR3 spans 11 amino acids. This clonotype was obtained from a man in his late teens or twenties who received the YFV17D yellow fever vaccine. Sequences were derived from PBMCs, sampled on the day of the yellow fever booster vaccination. The gene calls are TRBV24-1 and TRBJ2-7; D remains unclear. As DNA, the CDR3 is TGTGCCACCAGTGATTTAGACGAGCAGTACTTC. Its translation is CATSDLDEQYF.